This is a list of T cell receptor beta chains from one sample in a study of vaccination effects on CD4 cells after COVID-19. Clones were sequenced by immunoSEQ multiplex PCR, and TCRdb holds only the in-frame ones, with some missing. There are approximately 24,000 clones in the sample; more than 70% occur only once, and around a sixth lies in the top ten. These TCRs are of unknown antigen specificity. The input for sequencing was CD4+ T cells from PBMCs cultured with SARS-CoV-2 spike peptides, taken before COVID-19 vaccination. The source is a human donor who had a prior SARS-CoV-2 infection. The CDR3 runs from the conserved cysteine through the conserved F or W. A D gene is named only where the DNA matches it firmly. Only part of the rows carry a size: once, few, many, or a class if the clone is expanded.

clone_size: NA
j_call: TRBJ2-5
d_call: NA
v_call: TRBV7-9
cdr3_nt: TGTGCCAGCAGCTTAGGACAGGGAGGGCGGGAGACCCAGTACTTC
cdr3_aa: CASSLGQGGRETQYF

clone_size: once
j_call: TRBJ2-1
d_call: TRBD2
v_call: TRBV7-2
cdr3_nt: TGTGCCAGCAGCTTAGTGTCTAGCGGGAGGATAGTTGAGCAGTTCTTC
cdr3_aa: CASSLVSSGRIVEQFF

clone_size: NA
j_call: TRBJ1-1
d_call: NA
v_call: TRBV11-3
cdr3_nt: TGTGCCAGCAGCCCCGGGACAACTACTGAAGCTTTCTTT
cdr3_aa: CASSPGTTTEAFF

clone_size: few
j_call: TRBJ2-7
d_call: NA
v_call: TRBV20-1
cdr3_nt: TGCAGTGCTGTGCCGTTGGGGGAGCAGTACTTC
cdr3_aa: CSAVPLGEQYF

clone_size: NA
j_call: TRBJ2-7
d_call: NA
v_call: TRBV5-1
cdr3_nt: TGCGCCAGCCGCCAGGCCGGGACGGGCGCCTACGAGCAGTACTTC
cdr3_aa: CASRQAGTGAYEQYF

clone_size: few
j_call: TRBJ2-7
d_call: NA
v_call: TRBV7-4
cdr3_nt: TGTGCCAGCAGCTTAGCGAGTCAGGGAGGTTACGAGCAGTACTTC
cdr3_aa: CASSLASQGGYEQYF

clone_size: NA
j_call: TRBJ2-1
d_call: TRBD2
v_call: TRBV3-1/TRBV3-2
cdr3_nt: TGTGCCAGCAGCCACTCGACTAGCGGAAACTACAATGAGCAGTTCTTC
cdr3_aa: CASSHSTSGNYNEQFF

clone_size: NA
j_call: TRBJ1-2
d_call: NA
v_call: TRBV30
cdr3_nt: TGTGCCTGGAGTGTAGCTCGCGTTCGCCCACCTAGCGGCTACACCTTC
cdr3_aa: CAWSVARVRPPSGYTF

clone_size: NA
j_call: TRBJ2-7
d_call: TRBD2
v_call: TRBV9
cdr3_nt: TGTGCCAGCAGCGTAGGGACTAGCGGGAGCTACGAGCAGTACTTC
cdr3_aa: CASSVGTSGSYEQYF

clone_size: NA
j_call: TRBJ2-7
d_call: NA
v_call: TRBV2
cdr3_nt: TGTGCCAGTGGTAGAGTATCCTACGAGCAGTACTTC
cdr3_aa: CASGRVSYEQYF

clone_size: NA
j_call: TRBJ2-2
d_call: NA
v_call: TRBV27
cdr3_nt: TGTGCCAGCACCACCCCCGCAGGCTCGAACACCGGGGAGCTGTTTTTT
cdr3_aa: CASTTPAGSNTGELFF

clone_size: NA
j_call: TRBJ1-3
d_call: NA
v_call: TRBV12-5
cdr3_nt: TGTGCTAGTGGTTTGAGGTCTGGAAACACCATATATTTT
cdr3_aa: CASGLRSGNTIYF

clone_size: NA
j_call: TRBJ2-2
d_call: TRBD2
v_call: TRBV11-1
cdr3_nt: TGTGCCAGCAGCTTTACTAGCGACACCGGGGAGCTGTTTTTT
cdr3_aa: CASSFTSDTGELFF

clone_size: NA
j_call: TRBJ1-2
d_call: TRBD1
v_call: TRBV6-5
cdr3_nt: TGTGCCAGCAGTCAAACAGGGGCCGCTCTCTATGGCTACACCTTC
cdr3_aa: CASSQTGAALYGYTF